The rows below give T cell receptor beta chains drawn from one sample of a study of neoadjuvant anti-PD-1 for oral cavity cancer. Method: immunoSEQ multiplex PCR; TCRdb's copy keeps in-frame clones and lacks some. The table shows around 12,000 clones, with around 69% occurring only once. This specimen was PBMCs, taken before nivolumab (anti-PD-1) treatment. These receptor sequences come from a person between 40 and 79 years old with oral cavity squamous cell carcinoma. Both conserved end residues are part of each CDR3. Each record gives: clone size, V gene, D gene, J gene, CDR3 length, CDR3 DNA, CDR3 protein. The D gene is left open where the match is weak. The size entry is marked missing in some rows and otherwise reads once, few, many or a size class.

NA	TRBV7-2	NA	TRBJ1-1	14	TGTGCCAGCAGCTTAGGGCAGGGGAACACTGAAGCTTTCTTT	CASSLGQGNTEAFF
once	TRBV15	TRBD1	TRBJ2-2	19	TGTGCCACCAGCAGAGAGAGGGGATTACAGGGGGCGACCACCGGGGAGCTGTTTTTT	CATSRERGLQGATTGELFF
NA	TRBV5-6	TRBD2	TRBJ2-1	13	TGTGCCAGCAGCTTGGTAGCGGGGAATGAGCAGTTCTTC	CASSLVAGNEQFF
NA	TRBV2	TRBD1	TRBJ1-4	15	TGTGCCAGCAGATCCGGACAGGGGGCTAATGAAAAACTGTTTTTT	CASRSGQGANEKLFF
few	TRBV7-7	NA	TRBJ2-7	14	TGTGCCAGCAGCCCGCAGACAGGTTCCTACGAGCAGTACTTC	CASSPQTGSYEQYF
NA	TRBV27	TRBD1	TRBJ2-7	15	TGTGCCAGCAAGCAAACAGGGGATTCCTTCTACGAGCAGTACTTC	CASKQTGDSFYEQYF
NA	TRBV30	NA	TRBJ2-7	13	TGTGCCTGGAGTAAACAGGCTGCCTACGAGCAGTACTTC	CAWSKQAAYEQYF
few	TRBV7-8	NA	TRBJ2-1	14	TGTGCCAGCAGCTTAAAGGCGCGGTTGAATGAGCAGTTCTTC	CASSLKARLNEQFF
NA	TRBV5-4	NA	TRBJ2-5	13	TGTGCCAGCAGCTTGGACAGAAGGGAGACCCAGTACTTC	CASSLDRRETQYF
NA	TRBV30	TRBD1	TRBJ2-1	13	TGTGCCTGGAAGGGGGACAGGGATGGGGAGCAGTTCTTC	CAWKGDRDGEQFF
few	TRBV5-8	NA	TRBJ1-6	14	TGTGCCAGCAGCTTTGCCAGTAATAATTCACCCCTCCACTTT	CASSFASNNSPLHF
few	TRBV5-4	TRBD2	TRBJ2-2	16	TGTGCCAGCAGCCCAAGCGGGAGGGATGGGAGCGGGGAGCTGTTTTTT	CASSPSGRDGSGELFF
NA	TRBV6-5	TRBD1	TRBJ1-4	14	TGTGCCAGCAGTCGACAGGGTGGGGATGAAAAACTGTTTTTT	CASSRQGGDEKLFF
NA	TRBV28	NA	TRBJ1-1	15	TGTGCCAGCAGTTTGCCGGGACGGTTGAACACTGAAGCTTTCTTT	CASSLPGRLNTEAFF
NA	TRBV11-1	TRBD2	TRBJ2-7	17	TGTGCCAGCAGCTTCCTGCAAGCGGGGGGGACCTTCTACGAGCAGTACTTC	CASSFLQAGGTFYEQYF
NA	TRBV7-9	NA	TRBJ2-2	14	TGTGCCAGCAGCTTAACTCTTCACACCGGGGAGCTGTTTTTT	CASSLTLHTGELFF
NA	TRBV29-1	NA	TRBJ2-1	14	TGCAGCGGTTTTGGGCGGGGGCCCCCCAATGAGCAGTTCTTC	CSGFGRGPPNEQFF
NA	TRBV11-2	TRBD2	TRBJ2-7	15	TGTGCCAGCAGCTCGCGGACTAGCGGGAGCTACGAGCAGTACTTC	CASSSRTSGSYEQYF
NA	TRBV19	NA	TRBJ2-1	11	TGTGCCACAAGGAAGTACAATGAGCAGTTCTTC	CATRKYNEQFF
NA	TRBV19	NA	TRBJ1-5	14	TGTGCCAGTAGTGTAAACCCTAGCAATCAGCCCCAGCATTTT	CASSVNPSNQPQHF
NA	TRBV5-6	NA	TRBJ1-4	16	TGTGCCAGCAGCCCCCGGGGGGGCCTTCTCAATGAAAAACTGTTTTTT	CASSPRGGLLNEKLFF